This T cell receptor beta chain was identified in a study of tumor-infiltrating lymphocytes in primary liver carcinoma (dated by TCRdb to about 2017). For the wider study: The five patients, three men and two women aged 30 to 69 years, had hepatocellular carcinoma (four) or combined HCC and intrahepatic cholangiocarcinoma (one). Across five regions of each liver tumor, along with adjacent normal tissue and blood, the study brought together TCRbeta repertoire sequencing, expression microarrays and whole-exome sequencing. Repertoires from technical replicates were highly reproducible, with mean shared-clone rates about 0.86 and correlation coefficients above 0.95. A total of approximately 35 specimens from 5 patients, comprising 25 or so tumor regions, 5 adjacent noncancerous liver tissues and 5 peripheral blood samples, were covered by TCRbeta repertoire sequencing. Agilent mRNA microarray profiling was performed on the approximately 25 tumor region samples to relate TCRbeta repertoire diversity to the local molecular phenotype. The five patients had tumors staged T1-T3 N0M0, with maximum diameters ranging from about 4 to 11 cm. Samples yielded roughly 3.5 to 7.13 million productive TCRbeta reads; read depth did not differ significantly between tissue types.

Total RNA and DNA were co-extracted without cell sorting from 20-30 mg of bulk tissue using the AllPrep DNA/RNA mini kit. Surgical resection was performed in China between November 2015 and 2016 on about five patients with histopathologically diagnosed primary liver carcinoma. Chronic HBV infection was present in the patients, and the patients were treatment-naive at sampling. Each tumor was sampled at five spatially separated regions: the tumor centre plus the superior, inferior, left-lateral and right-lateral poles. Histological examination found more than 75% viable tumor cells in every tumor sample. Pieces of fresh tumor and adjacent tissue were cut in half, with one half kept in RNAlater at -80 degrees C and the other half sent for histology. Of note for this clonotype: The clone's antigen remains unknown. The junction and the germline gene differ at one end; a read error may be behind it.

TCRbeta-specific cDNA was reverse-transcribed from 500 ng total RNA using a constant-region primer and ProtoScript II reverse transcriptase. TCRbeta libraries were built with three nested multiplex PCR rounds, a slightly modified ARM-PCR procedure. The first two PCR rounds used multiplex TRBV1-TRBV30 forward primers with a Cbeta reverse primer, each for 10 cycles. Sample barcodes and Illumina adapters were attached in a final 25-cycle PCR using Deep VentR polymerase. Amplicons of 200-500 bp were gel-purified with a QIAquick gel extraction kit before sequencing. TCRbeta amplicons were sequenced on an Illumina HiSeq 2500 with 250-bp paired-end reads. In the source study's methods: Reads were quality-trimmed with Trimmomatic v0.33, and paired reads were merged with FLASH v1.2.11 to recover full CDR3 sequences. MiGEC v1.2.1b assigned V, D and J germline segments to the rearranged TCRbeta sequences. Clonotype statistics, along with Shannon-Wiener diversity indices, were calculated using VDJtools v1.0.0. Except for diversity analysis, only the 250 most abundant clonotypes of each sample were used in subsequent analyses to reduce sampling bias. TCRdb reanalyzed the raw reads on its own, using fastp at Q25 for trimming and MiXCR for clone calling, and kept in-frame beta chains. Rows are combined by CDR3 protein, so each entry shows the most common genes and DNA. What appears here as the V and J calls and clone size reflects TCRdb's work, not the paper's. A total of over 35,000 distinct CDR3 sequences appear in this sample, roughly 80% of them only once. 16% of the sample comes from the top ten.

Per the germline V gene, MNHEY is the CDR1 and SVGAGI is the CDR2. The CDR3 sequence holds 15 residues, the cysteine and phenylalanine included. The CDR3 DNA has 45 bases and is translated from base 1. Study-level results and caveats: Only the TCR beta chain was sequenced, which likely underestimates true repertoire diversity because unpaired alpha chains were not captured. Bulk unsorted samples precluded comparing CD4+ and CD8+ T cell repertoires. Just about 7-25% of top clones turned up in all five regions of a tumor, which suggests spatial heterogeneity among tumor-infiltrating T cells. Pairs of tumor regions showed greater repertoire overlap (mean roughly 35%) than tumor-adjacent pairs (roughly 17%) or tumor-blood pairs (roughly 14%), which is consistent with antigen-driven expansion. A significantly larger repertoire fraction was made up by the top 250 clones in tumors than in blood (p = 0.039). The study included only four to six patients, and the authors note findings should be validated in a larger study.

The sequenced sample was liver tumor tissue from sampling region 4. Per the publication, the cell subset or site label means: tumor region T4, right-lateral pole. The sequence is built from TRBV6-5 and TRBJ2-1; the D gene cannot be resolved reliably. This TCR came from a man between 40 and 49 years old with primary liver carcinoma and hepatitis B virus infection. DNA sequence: TGTGCCAGTAGCCCTACTGGTGGGTTCTACAGTGAGCAGTTCTTC. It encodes CASSPTGGFYSEQFF.